The TCR beta chain described here comes from a study of CD8+ T cells in alopecia areata. V lost 7 bases to trimming and J lost 1 base, with 10 bases between them. CDR3 length: 13 amino acids. Looked up from germline, CDR1 is LNHDA and CDR2 is SQIVND (reference sequence). This clone was observed a handful of times. Stated treatment: oral pan-JAK inhibitor, 5-10 mg twice daily. RNA, once extracted, was reverse transcribed into cDNA for use as the sequencing template. The repertoire was sequenced with immunoSEQ multiplex PCR; TCRdb's copy has only in-frame clones and lacks some. There are some 190,000 clones in the sample; more than 55% occur only once, and roughly 0.71% lies in the top ten.

This TCR was recovered from a human donor with alopecia areata. This material consisted of CD4+ T cells sorted from blood, taken at week 4, from a patient treated with tofacitinib. This chain connects TRBV19 to TRBJ1-1; D unresolved. For the CDR3, the DNA is TGTGCCAGTATGGAGAGTGGGAACACTGAAGCTTTCTTT. Translated: CASMESGNTEAFF. The whole variable domain, filled in from reference TRBV19 and TRBJ1-1, reads DGGITQSPKYLFRKEGQNVTLSCEQNLNHDAMYWYRQDPGQGLRLIYYSQIVNDFQKGDIAEGYSVSREKKESFPLTVTSAQKNPTAFYLCASMESGNTEAFFGQGTRLTVV.